This T cell receptor (beta chain) is drawn from a study of low-dose radiotherapy and immunotherapy resistance in tumors. Study summary: Members of Cohort 1 were treated with 0.5 Gy per fraction every 2 weeks. The prescribed total PTV dose was 6.5 Gy.

This clonotype showed up many times. Covering alpha and beta chains, TRAV- and TRBV-specific primers were used for the first-strand cDNA. TCR amplification ran 20 PCR cycles using constant-region and V-primer adapter primers. TCRdb processed the reads anew with MiXCR; each CDR3 protein has one entry. This sample yields 95,000 to 100,000 distinct CDR3 sequences, of which 20% to 25% are seen a single time; roughly 4.3% belongs to the top ten. Time point noted: after trial treatment. Treatment noted: LDRT plus nivolumab, ipilimumab, low-dose cyclophosphamide and aspirin (RACIN trial). The material sequenced was PBMCs, taken after low-dose radiotherapy plus immunotherapy. This TCR came from a male donor with prostate cancer.

In DNA, the CDR3 is TGTGCCAGCAGCTCCGGGACAGGGACTGAAGCTTTCTTT. This codes for CASSSGTGTEAFF. The chain is built from TRBV7-9 and TRBJ1-1; 9 bases are a match to TRBD1. V gave up 4 bases and J gave up 5 bases; unmatched junction bases: 2. In germline, CDR1 is SEHNR, CDR2 FQNEAQ (reference sequence). The CDR3 totals 13 residues.